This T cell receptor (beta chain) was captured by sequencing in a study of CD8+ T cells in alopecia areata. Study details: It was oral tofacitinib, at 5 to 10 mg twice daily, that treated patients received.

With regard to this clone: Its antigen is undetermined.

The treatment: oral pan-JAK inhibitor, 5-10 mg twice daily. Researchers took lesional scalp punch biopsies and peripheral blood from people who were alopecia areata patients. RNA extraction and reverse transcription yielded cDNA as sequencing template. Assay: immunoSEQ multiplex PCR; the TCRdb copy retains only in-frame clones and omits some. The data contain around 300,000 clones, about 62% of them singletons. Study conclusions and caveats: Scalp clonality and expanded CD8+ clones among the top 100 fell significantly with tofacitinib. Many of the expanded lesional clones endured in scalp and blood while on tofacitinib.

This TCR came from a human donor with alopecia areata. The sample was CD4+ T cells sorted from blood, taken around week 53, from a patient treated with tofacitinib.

This chain's CDR3 is CSVATVGETQYF. The DNA for the CDR3 is TGCAGCGTTGCGACAGTTGGAGAGACCCAGTACTTC. The V gene is TRBV29-1, the J gene TRBJ2-5; tentative D call: TRBD1 (5 bases). V was trimmed by 4 bases and J by 4 bases, leaving 10 bases between them. CDR3 length: 12 residues. The germline V gene has CDR1 SQVTM and CDR2 ANQGSEA.